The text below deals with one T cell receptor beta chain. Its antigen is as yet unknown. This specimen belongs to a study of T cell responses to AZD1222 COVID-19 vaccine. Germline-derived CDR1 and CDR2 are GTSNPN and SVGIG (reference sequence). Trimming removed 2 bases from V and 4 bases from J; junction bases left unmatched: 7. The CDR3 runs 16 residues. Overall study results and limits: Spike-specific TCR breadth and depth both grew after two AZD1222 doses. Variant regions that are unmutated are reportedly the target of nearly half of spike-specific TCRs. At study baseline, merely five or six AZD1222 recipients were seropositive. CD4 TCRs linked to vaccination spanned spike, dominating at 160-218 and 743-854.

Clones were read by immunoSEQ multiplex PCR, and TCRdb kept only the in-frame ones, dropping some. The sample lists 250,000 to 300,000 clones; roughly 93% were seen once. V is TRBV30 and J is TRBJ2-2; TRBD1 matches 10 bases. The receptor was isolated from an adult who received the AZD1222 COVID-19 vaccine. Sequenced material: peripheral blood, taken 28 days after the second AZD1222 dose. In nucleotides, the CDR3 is TGTGCCTGGAGTAAAGGGGGACAGGGGCTCACCGGGGAGCTGTTTTTT. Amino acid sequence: CAWSKGGQGLTGELFF.